A selection of T cell receptor beta chains follows, all from one sample in a study of OX40 agonist ivuxolimab in advanced cancers. TCRdb's copy holds only in-frame clones and misses some; the assay was immunoSEQ multiplex PCR. This sample has roughly 80,000 clones, with approximately 85% found just once. The source material was CD4+ or CD8+ T cells sorted from blood, sampled in a trial of the OX40 agonist ivuxolimab. The receptors stem from an adult with an advanced solid tumor such as melanoma, head and neck, liver or kidney cancer. The conserved cysteine and the conserved F or W are not part of the CDR3 here. Clone size is stated in some rows and not others, as once, few, many or a class when expanded.

J: TRBJ1-6
size: NA
V: TRBV5-8
CDR3: ASSFWTGGDSPLH

J: TRBJ1-2
size: NA
V: TRBV4-1
CDR3: ASSPPGENYGYT

J: TRBJ2-7
size: NA
V: TRBV18
CDR3: ASSPAPSPEQY

J: TRBJ1-5
size: once
V: TRBV10-3
CDR3: AISLDGLNQPQH

J: TRBJ2-3
size: NA
V: TRBV11-3
CDR3: ASTQTRGGDTQY

J: TRBJ2-1
size: NA
V: TRBV18
CDR3: ASSPPGLAGPNEQF

J: TRBJ2-1
size: NA
V: TRBV12-5
CDR3: ASGLVVTGTVNEQF

J: TRBJ1-1
size: once
V: TRBV6-1
CDR3: ASGSRQGRYTEAF

J: TRBJ2-3
size: NA
V: TRBV27
CDR3: ASSLFTTGADTQY

J: TRBJ1-2
size: NA
V: TRBV18
CDR3: ASSQLDSNYGYT

J: TRBJ2-1
size: NA
V: TRBV7-8
CDR3: ASSLLAGGPVLNNEQF

J: TRBJ1-1
size: NA
V: TRBV4-1
CDR3: ASSQMDQVFTEAF

J: TRBJ1-1
size: NA
V: TRBV7-9
CDR3: ASSPGTGGKTEAF

J: TRBJ2-3
size: NA
V: TRBV7-2
CDR3: ASRWRFTDTQY

J: TRBJ1-1
size: NA
V: TRBV10-1
CDR3: ASSEDLGGEAF

J: TRBJ2-2
size: NA
V: TRBV11-3
CDR3: ASSLAGTGELF

J: TRBJ2-1
size: NA
V: TRBV5-4
CDR3: ASSLTGTGSLEQF

J: TRBJ1-6
size: NA
V: TRBV5-1
CDR3: ASSFDSVDNSPLH

J: TRBJ2-1
size: NA
V: TRBV7-9
CDR3: ASSLGFYNEQF

J: TRBJ2-7
size: NA
V: TRBV11-2
CDR3: ASSLGGREQY

J: TRBJ2-7
size: few
V: TRBV11-3
CDR3: ASSLDLGSSEQY

J: TRBJ2-1
size: NA
V: TRBV7-9
CDR3: ASSLGLAVYEQF

J: TRBJ2-5
size: NA
V: TRBV7-6
CDR3: ASSLRGVETQY

J: TRBJ1-6
size: NA
V: TRBV9
CDR3: ASSVNRENSPLH

J: TRBJ2-1
size: NA
V: TRBV6-1
CDR3: ASSEEGAGYNEQF

J: TRBJ1-2
size: NA
V: TRBV6-5
CDR3: ASSSPRSYGYT

J: TRBJ2-2
size: NA
V: TRBV6-6
CDR3: ASSRTPGTTGELF

J: TRBJ1-5
size: NA
V: TRBV19
CDR3: ASNRQTYSNQPQH

J: TRBJ2-3
size: once
V: TRBV11-2
CDR3: ASSPGVPDTQY

J: TRBJ1-4
size: NA
V: TRBV5-1
CDR3: ASSLTGGLANEKLF

J: TRBJ2-5
size: NA
V: TRBV30
CDR3: AWSVAPQGTQY

J: TRBJ2-2
size: NA
V: TRBV7-6
CDR3: ASSLRVAAATNTGELF

J: TRBJ2-7
size: NA
V: TRBV29-1
CDR3: SAKGAGRDEQY

J: TRBJ2-2
size: NA
V: TRBV30
CDR3: AWSSRGGTKAGELF

J: TRBJ2-5
size: NA
V: TRBV7-8
CDR3: ASSPTSGQETQY

J: TRBJ1-6
size: few
V: TRBV11-3
CDR3: ASSLGATNSPLH

J: TRBJ2-5
size: NA
V: TRBV11-2
CDR3: ASSFAGTQGETQY

J: TRBJ2-7
size: NA
V: TRBV6-5
CDR3: ASSYSFDPYEQY

J: TRBJ1-6
size: NA
V: TRBV5-6
CDR3: ASSFTGYNSPLH

J: TRBJ1-1
size: NA
V: TRBV6-1
CDR3: ASSDQGNTEAF

J: TRBJ1-1
size: NA
V: TRBV5-1
CDR3: ASSPQRGQGEAF

J: TRBJ1-2
size: NA
V: TRBV30
CDR3: AWENGAGGYT

J: TRBJ1-1
size: NA
V: TRBV6-1
CDR3: ASSVGRTASINTEAF

J: TRBJ2-3
size: NA
V: TRBV18
CDR3: ASSPQTSGTDTQY

J: TRBJ1-2
size: NA
V: TRBV4-1
CDR3: ASSPAPSGVEAYGYT

J: TRBJ2-2
size: NA
V: TRBV19
CDR3: ASSIYPEMDTGELF